This T cell receptor beta chain is drawn from a study of T cells after posttransplantation cyclophosphamide. Whole-study results and caveats: Recipient CMV seropositivity and CMV reactivation strongly tracked TRB clonality. Later blood repertoires were often dominated by clones from the donor CD8+ memory compartment.

Trimming stripped 11 bases from V and 2 bases from J, with 17 bases between. Germline loops: CDR1 MNHNS, CDR2 SASEGT. The CDR3 runs to 14 residues. As to this clone: The target antigen is unknown.

Measured with immunoSEQ multiplex PCR; TCRdb has only the in-frame clones, and not every one. This table has tens of thousands of clones, 80% to 95% appearing once. The chain recombines TRBV6-1 with TRBJ2-3; D is possibly TRBD1 or TRBD2 (6 bases each). Sequencing input: PBMCs. This TCR was recovered from a woman aged 25-40 years in good health and a related stem cell transplant donor. CDR3 DNA: TGTGCCGGCCACTTAGGGGGGCCCACAGATACGCAGTATTTT. Protein sequence: CAGHLGGPTDTQYF.